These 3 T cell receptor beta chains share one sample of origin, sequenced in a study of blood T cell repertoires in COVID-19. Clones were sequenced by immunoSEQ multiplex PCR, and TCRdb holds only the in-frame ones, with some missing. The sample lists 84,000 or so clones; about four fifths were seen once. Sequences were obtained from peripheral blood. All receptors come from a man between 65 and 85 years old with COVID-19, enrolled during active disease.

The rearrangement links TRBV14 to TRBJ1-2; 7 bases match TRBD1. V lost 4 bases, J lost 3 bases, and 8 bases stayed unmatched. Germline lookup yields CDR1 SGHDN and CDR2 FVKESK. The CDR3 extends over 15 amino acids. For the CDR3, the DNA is TGTGCCAGCAGCCCCACCGGACAGGAGGACTATGGCTACACCTTC. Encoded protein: CASSPTGQEDYGYTF.

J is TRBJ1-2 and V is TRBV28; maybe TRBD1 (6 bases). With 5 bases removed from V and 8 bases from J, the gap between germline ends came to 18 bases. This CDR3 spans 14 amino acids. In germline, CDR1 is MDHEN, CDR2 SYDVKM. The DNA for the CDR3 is TGTGCCAGCAGTCCCGGGGGGGGGCGCCGGGGCTACACCTTC. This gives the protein CASSPGGGRRGYTF.

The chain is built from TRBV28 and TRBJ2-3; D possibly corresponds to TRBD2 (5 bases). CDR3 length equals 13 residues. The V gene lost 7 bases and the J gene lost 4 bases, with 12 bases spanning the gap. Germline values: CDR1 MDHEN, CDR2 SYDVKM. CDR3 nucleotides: TGTGCCAGCAAGGCAGGAGGCGCAGATACGCAGTATTTT. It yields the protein CASKAGGADTQYF.